This T cell receptor (beta chain) was identified during a study of T cell responses to AZD1222 COVID-19 vaccine. About the research overall: Analysis merged second doses at about 4 or about 12 weeks.

The CDR3 runs to 12 residues. Trimming cost V 1 base and J 7 bases, with 7 bases left between them. The germline CDR1 and CDR2 sequences are MGHRA and YSYEKL. This clone was recorded once. Antigen unknown. The repertoire was sequenced with immunoSEQ multiplex PCR; TCRdb's copy has only in-frame clones and lacks some. Seen here are roughly 250,000 clones, approximately 93% observed once, and the top ten hold roughly 0.6%. Study results and limitations: Regions left unmutated in variants are reportedly the target of nearly half of spike-specific TCRs. Researchers took repertoire samples only after the peak T cell response had come.

This receptor was obtained from an adult in good health. The chain carries TRBV4-1 and TRBJ1-2; D uncertain. The sample in question was peripheral blood, obtained on day 0 of AZD1222 vaccination. Written as DNA, the CDR3 is TGCGCCAGCAGCCAAGTTGCCGGTGGCTACACCTTC. Translation gives CASSQVAGGYTF.